This T cell receptor (beta chain) was documented in a study of blood T cell repertoires in COVID-19. Overall study context: COVID-19 samples from acute and convalescent phases originated in the United States, Italy and Spain. In each case, the material was cDNA or gDNA derived from T cells, B-cell-depleted T cells, or PBMCs.

Under the authors' procedure: Amplification of reference gene primers was used by the study to estimate nucleated cell counts. Sequenced by immunoSEQ multiplex PCR; TCRdb stores in-frame clones only, minus some. That table is the source of V, J and clone size, and D and trimming were worked out from the DNA. The data contain about 110,000 clones, nearly 90% of them seen just once; the ten biggest clones take up around 4.9%. This clone was counted once. CDR1 SGHDN and CDR2 FVKESK come from the germline V gene. The CDR3 sequence is 16 residues long. The V gene end was trimmed by 2 bases and the J gene end by 5 bases; junction bases not matched to a gene: 8.

The clonotype comes from a human donor in a cohort sampled during active COVID-19. This rearrangement joins TRBV14 to TRBJ1-1, with 10 bases aligning to TRBD1. Sequencing was carried out using peripheral blood. The CDR3 is CASSQRDRGWFTEAFF. CDR3 in DNA: TGTGCCAGCAGCCAACGGGACAGGGGATGGTTTACTGAAGCTTTCTTT.